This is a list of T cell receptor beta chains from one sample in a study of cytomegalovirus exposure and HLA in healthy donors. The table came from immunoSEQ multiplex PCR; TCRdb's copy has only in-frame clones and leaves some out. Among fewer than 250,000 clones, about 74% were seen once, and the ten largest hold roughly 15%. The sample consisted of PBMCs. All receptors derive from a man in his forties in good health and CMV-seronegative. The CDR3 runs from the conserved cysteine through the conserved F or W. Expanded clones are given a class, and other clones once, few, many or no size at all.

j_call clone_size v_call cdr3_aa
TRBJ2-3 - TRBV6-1 CAILAGSDTQYF
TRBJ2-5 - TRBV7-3 CASSQTGGRQETQYF
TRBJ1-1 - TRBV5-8 CASSLGQPNTEAFF
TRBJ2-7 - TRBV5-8 CASSLLGSEQYF
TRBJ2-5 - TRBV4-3 CASSQEPAGSRGGTQYF
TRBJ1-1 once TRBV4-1 CASSPWEGVGTEAFF
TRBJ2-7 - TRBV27 CASSFGRSYEQYF
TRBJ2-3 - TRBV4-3 CASSQGAWGAGGTDTQYF
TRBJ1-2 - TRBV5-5 CASSLAGQLNYGYTF
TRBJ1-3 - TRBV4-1 CASSLQNTIYF
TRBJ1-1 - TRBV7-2 CASSRQARSNTEAFF
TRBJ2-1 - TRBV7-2 CASSFIHVGLAHEQFF
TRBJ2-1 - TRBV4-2 CASSQGLAGDHNEQFF
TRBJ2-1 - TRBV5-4 CASSPRQGAYNEQFF
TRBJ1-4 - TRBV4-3 CASDRGCEKLFF
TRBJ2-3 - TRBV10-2 CASLGQGATDTQYF
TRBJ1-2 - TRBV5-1 CASSLGTGASYTF
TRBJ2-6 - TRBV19 CASSIRSERPSGANVLTF
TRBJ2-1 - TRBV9 CASSAETGFNEQFF
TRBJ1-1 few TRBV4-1 CASSQDRVGTEAFF
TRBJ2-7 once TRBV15 CATSHEGAGGPYEQYF
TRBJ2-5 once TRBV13 CASSLTSGTQETQYF
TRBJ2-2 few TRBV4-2 CASSQDNEHGELFF
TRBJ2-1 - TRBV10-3 CAISESGTAIGEQFF
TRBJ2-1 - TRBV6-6 CASSHELSGSQFF
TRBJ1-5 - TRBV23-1 CASSQSPDRELSNQPQHF
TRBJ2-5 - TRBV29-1 CSVEDGKAIQETQYF
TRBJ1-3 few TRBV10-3 CAIEGVGTGASGNTIYF
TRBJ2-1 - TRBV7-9 CASIPSSSATYNEQFF
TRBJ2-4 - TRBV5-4 CASSFRGGENIQYF
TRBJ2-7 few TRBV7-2 CASSLSYEQYF
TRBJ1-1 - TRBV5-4 CASSVDSLSNTEAFF
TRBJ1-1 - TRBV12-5 CASGRDRGQAFF
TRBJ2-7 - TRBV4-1 CASSQTFGTSGSNEQYF
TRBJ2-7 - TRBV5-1 CASSLSPGQGGSYEQYF
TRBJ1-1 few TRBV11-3 CASSLGQGGDTEAFF
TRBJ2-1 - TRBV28 CASSRPGLAVGEQFF
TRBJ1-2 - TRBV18 CASSPPGGPNYGYTF
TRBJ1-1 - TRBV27 CASAGQGNTEAFF
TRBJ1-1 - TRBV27 CASSRTGGTEAFF
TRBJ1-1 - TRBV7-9 CASSQKGTGRTEAFF
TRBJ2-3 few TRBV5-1 CASSIGPGLAGLSTDTQYF
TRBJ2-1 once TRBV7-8 CASSLLRDEQFF
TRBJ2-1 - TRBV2 CASSDWGDPSNEQFF
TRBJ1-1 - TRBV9 CASSVGMGQGNTEAFF
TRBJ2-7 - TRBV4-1 CASSQSGTGSYEQYF
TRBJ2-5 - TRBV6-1 CASRGLAGVETQYF
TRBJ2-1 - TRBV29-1 CSVEDVTGGPNEQFF
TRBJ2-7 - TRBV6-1 CASSPDRTSSYEQYF
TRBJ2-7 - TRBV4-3 CASSQAPRRSGLGYEQYF
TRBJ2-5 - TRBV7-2 CASSPGGQETQYF